A single sample gave rise to the 17 T cell receptor beta chains below, sequenced in a study of blood T cell repertoires in COVID-19. Some clones are missing from TCRdb's copy, which holds only in-frame ones; the method was immunoSEQ multiplex PCR. The sample shows around 300,000 clones, around 90% of them seen only once. Material: PBMCs or T cells enriched from blood (not recorded which). These receptors were taken from a woman aged 25 to 39 who had recovered from COVID-19.

The chain recombines TRBV5-1 with TRBJ1-4; 7 positions agree with TRBD1. The CDR3 is 15 residues long. Unmatched junction bases numbered 9, after V lost 4 bases and J lost 6 bases. Germline V gene lookup returns CDR1 SGHRS and CDR2 YFSETQ. CDR3 protein: CASSALTGVDEKLFF. For the CDR3, the DNA is TGCGCCAGCAGCGCGTTAACAGGGGTGGATGAAAAACTGTTTTTT.

A word on this clone: One end of the junction varies from germline; a read error may be responsible. The rearrangement joins TRBV19 to TRBJ1-2, with 7 bases matching TRBD1. The CDR3 covers 12 residues. The V gene's germline CDR1 is LNHDA and CDR2 SQIVND (reference sequence). The CDR3 loop reads CASNQLTGAHCF. CDR3 coding DNA: TGTGCCAGTAACCAGTTAACAGGGGCGCACTGCTTC.

The chain's CDR3 is CASTWGTSGGGELFF. CDR3 bases: TGTGCCAGCACCTGGGGGACTAGCGGAGGCGGGGAGCTGTTTTTT. The chain has TRBV5-6 and TRBJ2-2; 11 bases map to TRBD2. V was clipped by 6 bases and J by 7 bases; unmatched bases: 8. Germline V CDR1 and CDR2: SGHDT, YYEEEE. There are 15 residues in the CDR3.

This chain joins TRBV7-8 and TRBJ2-2, with 9 nucleotides matching TRBD1. Looked up from germline, CDR1 is SGHVS and CDR2 is FQNEAQ. The CDR3 loop spans 15 amino acids. V trimming: 4 bases; J trimming: 7 bases; junction bases outside the gene matches: 7. CDR3 in amino acids: CASSYRDRDYGELFF. CDR3 sequence (DNA): TGTGCCAGCAGCTACCGGGACAGGGACTACGGGGAGCTGTTTTTT. The full variable domain, in which reference TRBV7-8 and TRBJ2-2 provide the parts outside the CDR3, is GAGVSQSPRYKVAKRGQDVALRCDPISGHVSLFWYQQALGQGPEFLTYFQNEAQLDKSGLPSDRFFAERPEGSVSTLKIQRTQQEDSAVYLCASSYRDRDYGELFFGEGSRLTVL.

V is TRBV25-1 and J is TRBJ2-7; 8 nucleotides align to TRBD1. This CDR3 is 15 amino acids long. With V trimmed by 3 bases and J by 0 bases, 4 bases remained unmatched. Germline V gene lookup returns CDR1 MGHDK and CDR2 SYGVNS. In nucleotides, the CDR3 is TGTGCCAGCAGTGATAGGGACAGGAGCTCCTACGAGCAGTACTTC. Amino acids: CASSDRDRSSYEQYF.

The rearrangement links TRBV30 to TRBJ2-4; TRBD2 agrees at 13 bases. Germline V gene sequence: CDR1 GTSNPN, CDR2 SVGIG (reference sequence). Trimming at V came to 6 bases and at J to 2 bases, leaving 4 bases not matched to a gene. This CDR3 region has 15 residues. The CDR3 is CACQGLAGPKNIQYF. DNA for the CDR3: TGTGCCTGCCAGGGACTAGCGGGACCCAAAAACATTCAGTACTTC.

The V call is TRBV19, the J call TRBJ2-1, with D unclear. There are 14 residues in the CDR3. Germline V gene sequence: CDR1 LNHDA, CDR2 SQIVND (reference sequence). The V end was cut by 1 base, the J end by 4 bases, with 8 bases between. Written as DNA, the CDR3 is TGTGCCAGTAGTATAGGTCCAGATTACAATGAGCAGTTCTTC. Translated, it gives CASSIGPDYNEQFF.

J is TRBJ1-1 and V is TRBV10-3; no clear D. V lost 6 bases to trimming and J lost 4 bases, with 12 bases between them. The CDR3 is 13 amino acids. Germline CDR1 ENHRY, CDR2 SYGVKD. CDR3 sequence reads: CAISPTERTEAFF. DNA for the CDR3: TGTGCCATCAGCCCGACGGAGCGCACTGAAGCTTTCTTT.

The J gene is TRBJ1-4, the V gene TRBV6-2 or TRBV6-3; weak D call: TRBD1 (6 bases). V was shortened by 3 bases and J by 5 bases, with 10 bases between the two germline ends. Germline V lookup: CDR1 MNHEY, CDR2 SVGEGT. This CDR3 is 14 amino acids long. Here the CDR3 reads CASSYYRVNEKLFF. The DNA for the CDR3 is TGTGCCAGCAGTTATTACAGGGTGAATGAAAAACTGTTTTTT.

The chain couples TRBV5-4 to TRBJ2-1; TRBD1 aligns across 8 bases. CDR1 is SGHNT and CDR2 is YYREEE in the germline V gene (reference sequence). The V segment lost 0 bases and the J segment 3 bases; nucleotides outside the gene matches: 2. The CDR3 runs 15 residues. CDR3 in amino acids: CASSLDRGSYNEQFF. The CDR3, as DNA: TGTGCCAGCAGCTTGGACAGGGGGAGCTACAATGAGCAGTTCTTC.

The chain couples TRBV6-2 or TRBV6-3 to TRBJ1-5, with 7 bases identical to TRBD1. This CDR3 region has 12 residues. CDR1 is MNHEY and CDR2 is SVGEGT in the germline V gene. V dropped 5 bases and J dropped 11; count of bases not matched to a gene: 6. The CDR3 DNA sequence: TGTGCCAGCAGTAACCCGGGACAGACCCAGCATTTT. This codes for CASSNPGQTQHF.

The CDR3 DNA is TGTGCCAGCAAGGGAGGCGGGAACGACAATGAGCAGTTCTTC. Translated, it gives CASKGGGNDNEQFF. The V call is TRBV6-5, the J call TRBJ2-1; tentative D call: TRBD2 (6 bases). Germline V CDR1 and CDR2: MNHEY, SVGAGI. The CDR3 consists of 14 residues. V lost 7 bases to trimming and J lost 5 bases, with 15 bases between them.

V usage is TRBV3-1 (or the pseudogene TRBV3-2) and J usage is TRBJ2-1; D uncertain. V lost 4 bases and J lost 2, with 9 bases in between. The CDR3 is 14 amino acids. Germline CDR1 is LGHDT and CDR2 is YNNKEL (reference sequence). The CDR3 region is CASSPNSPYNEQFF. Written as DNA, the CDR3 is TGTGCCAGCAGCCCTAATAGCCCCTACAATGAGCAGTTCTTC.

This chain links TRBV28 with TRBJ2-4; 11 bases map to TRBD2. Germline V gives CDR1 MDHEN, CDR2 SYDVKM. The CDR3 extends over 17 amino acids. J gave up 7 bases and V 7 bases, and 15 bases lay outside the gene matches. This CDR3 reads CASNNIELAGDLNIQYF. CDR3 bases: TGTGCCAGCAACAATATCGAACTAGCGGGAGATTTGAACATTCAGTACTTC.

The CDR3 DNA follows: TGTGCCACCAGTGATTCCAGGACAGCTGGAAACACCATATATTTT. Amino acids: CATSDSRTAGNTIYF. This chain links TRBV24-1 with TRBJ1-3, with TRBD1 as a possible D gene (6 bases). V lost 2 bases to trimming and J lost 2 bases, with 9 bases between them. CDR1 and CDR2 from the germline V gene are KGHDR and SFDVKD. This CDR3 contains 15 residues.

This clone appeared a few times. The rearrangement joins TRBV6-6 to TRBJ2-5; 7 nucleotides agree with TRBD2. Germline V gene sequence: CDR1 MNHNY, CDR2 SVGAGI (reference sequence). J lost 2 bases, V lost 8 bases, and 5 bases had no gene match. This CDR3 has 13 amino acids. The CDR3 protein is CASLWGGQETQYF. DNA of the CDR3: TGTGCCAGCCTGTGGGGAGGGCAAGAGACCCAGTACTTC.

This clone has only one observation. The CDR3 here is CASSVGGRGGTDTQYF. DNA for the CDR3: TGTGCCAGCAGCGTAGGCGGGAGGGGGGGCACAGATACGCAGTATTTT. The chain links TRBV9 to TRBJ2-3, with 9 bases fitting TRBD2. V trimming: 0 bases; J trimming: 1 base; junction bases outside the gene matches: 3. CDR1 is SGDLS and CDR2 is YYNGEE in the germline V gene. There are 16 residues in the CDR3.